This T cell receptor (beta chain) derives from a study of regulatory T cells in long-lasting Graves disease. Study-level background: Over-5-year antithyroid drug use with positive TSH receptor antibodies defined persistent Graves' disease in the study.

Arm-PCR of CDR3 regions and iRepertoire HTBI primers were the basis on which TCR beta libraries were built. TCRdb itself ran the multiplex PCR reads through MiXCR, one entry per CDR3 protein. The data hold a few hundred thousand distinct CDR3 sequences, with 20% to 25% observed a single time. This clonotype turned up a few times. Its antigen is as yet unknown. This CDR3 has 12 amino acids. The germline CDR1 and CDR2 sequences are SQVTM and ANQGSEA. The V end lost 5 bases, the J end lost 4 bases, and 11 bases lay between the germline ends. General observations from the study: Among samples with persistent disease, TRBV28, TRBJ1-2 and TRBJ2-5 were favored. TCR diversity was lower in persistent Graves' patients than in newly diagnosed ones.

Sample time point: persistent/refractory GD, antithyroid drugs over 5 years with positive TRAb. From RNA extracted from PBMCs, the TCR library was made. The specimen comprised peripheral blood mononuclear cells (PBMCs), sampled when the disease was refractory, from a patient treated with antithyroid drugs. This chain links TRBV29-1 with TRBJ2-5, with TRBD2 as a possible D gene (6 bases). The origin of this receptor is a female donor with Graves disease. The CDR3 is CSVSTGVETQYF. CDR3 nucleotide sequence: TGCAGCGTTTCAACGGGGGTAGAGACCCAGTACTTC.